Below, 25 T cell receptor beta chains from the same sample are listed, as sequenced in a study of T cells in Graves' hyperthyroidism and ophthalmopathy. Amplified TCR beta CDR3 regions came from RNA transcripts. The study used the HTBI primer set for a first-round RT-PCR of the TCR CDR3. TCRdb fed the multiplex PCR reads into MiXCR, producing one record per CDR3 protein. This sample has roughly 350,000 distinct CDR3 sequences; around 13% occur once, and the top ten carry about 20%. What was sequenced was blood. All receptors derive from a woman in her twenties or thirties with Graves' ophthalmopathy.

This clonotype came up a few times. V gene TRBV13 combines with J gene TRBJ2-1, with D tentatively TRBD1 or TRBD2 (6 bases each). Germline CDR1 is PRHDT and CDR2 is FYEKMQ (reference sequence). This CDR3 region has 18 residues. V shed 5 bases and J shed 0 bases, with 20 bases lying between them. The CDR3 loop is CASSIPRVGGSSYNEQFF. CDR3 nucleotide sequence: TGTGCCAGCAGCATCCCCCGGGTAGGGGGGAGCTCCTACAATGAGCAGTTCTTC.

This clonotype showed up just a few times. The chain carries TRBV7-9 and TRBJ1-3, with D possibly TRBD1 on 5 matching bases. CDR1 and CDR2 from the germline V gene are SEHNR and FQNEAQ (reference sequence). The CDR3 length is 15 residues. The V and J ends lost 5 bases and 7 bases respectively, with 18 bases between them. In DNA, the CDR3 is TGTGCCAGCAGCGGAGGCAGGGTCCGAGATAACACCATATATTTT. Its translation is CASSGGRVRDNTIYF.

This chain joins TRBV4-1 and TRBJ1-1, with TRBD1 as a possible D gene (6 bases). The ends were cut back, 1 base at V and 8 bases at J, with 20 bases in the middle. The CDR3 has 16 amino acids. Germline loops: CDR1 MGHRA, CDR2 YSYEKL. CDR3 DNA: TGCGCCAGCAGCCAAGGGCCAAGCGGGGGCCTGAAAGAAGCTTTCTTT. Amino acids: CASSQGPSGGLKEAFF.

To note about this clonotype: A junction boundary mismatches the germline segment, possibly from a read error. The CDR3 DNA reads as TGTGCCAGCAGCCCCCACCCAGCGGGGGGGTCCTACAATGAGCAGTTCTTC. Translating gives CASSPHPAGGSYNEQFF. The chain is built from TRBV4-1 and TRBJ2-1, with TRBD2 identical over 10 bases. The CDR3 runs to 17 residues. Germline lookup yields CDR1 MGHRA and CDR2 YSYEKL.

This clonotype was seen repeatedly, ten times or more. The rearrangement joins TRBV24-1 to TRBJ2-7; the D gene is possibly TRBD1 (6 bases). In germline, CDR1 is KGHDR, CDR2 SFDVKD. The V gene lost 4 bases and the J gene lost 5 bases, with 11 bases spanning the gap. The CDR3 is 13 amino acids. The CDR3 loop reads CATSDPAGDEQYF. The CDR3 DNA reads as TGTGCCACCAGTGACCCTGCAGGGGACGAGCAGTACTTC.

V and J are TRBV6-2 or TRBV6-3 and TRBJ1-2, with 7 bases aligning to TRBD1. The germline CDR1 and CDR2 sequences are MNHEY and SVGEGT. The V gene end was trimmed by 5 bases and the J gene end by 4 bases; junction bases not matched to a gene: 19. The CDR3 runs 18 residues. The DNA for the CDR3 is TGTGCCAGCAGTGGGGCGGAGACAGGGATCTTTATTACCTATGGCTACACCTTC. Its protein product is CASSGAETGIFITYGYTF.

In its sample, this clonotype was seen many times. The gene calls are TRBV7-3 and TRBJ1-3; D gene unclear. Trimming took 0 bases from V and 1 from J, leaving 13 bases between them. The germline V gene encodes CDR1 SGHTA and CDR2 FQGTGA. The CDR3 sequence is 17 residues long. The CDR3 DNA is TGTGCCAGCAGCTTAACAGGGTCTCCAACTTCTGGAAACACCATATATTTT. Amino acids: CASSLTGSPTSGNTIYF.

Only a few counts were recorded for this clonotype. This may come from a read error, since a much larger clone is one base off. V and J are TRBV7-9 and TRBJ1-4; 9 bases are shared with TRBD1. CDR1 and CDR2 from the germline V gene are SEHNR and FQNEAQ (reference sequence). This CDR3 contains 17 residues. The CDR3 region has the DNA TGTGCCAGCAGCTCGGGACAGGGCCCCTCAACTAATGAAAAACTGCTTTTT. It codes for CASSSGQGPSTNEKLLF.

There are many counts of this clonotype. V is TRBV20-1 and J is TRBJ2-7; 11 nucleotides align to TRBD1. The CDR3 runs to 15 residues. Germline lookup yields CDR1 DFQATT and CDR2 SNEGSKA (reference sequence). V gave up 6 bases and J gave up 2 bases; unmatched junction bases: 9. The CDR3 DNA reads as TGCAGTGCCCTCGAATCGGGACAGGGGGCCTACGAGCAGTACTTC. Encoded protein: CSALESGQGAYEQYF.

The chain carries TRBV29-1 and TRBJ2-1; TRBD2 aligns across 8 bases. Trimming took 4 bases from V and 4 from J; bases not matched to a gene: 0. Germline assignment: CDR1 SQVTM and CDR2 ANQGSEA. The CDR3 runs to 12 residues. CDR3 DNA: TGCAGCGTTGTAGCGGGGTACAATGAGCAGTTCTTC. It specifies CSVVAGYNEQFF.

In this sample, this clonotype turned up many times. The CDR3 protein is CASSTLGRRDETQYF. CDR3 bases: TGCGCCAGCAGCACATTGGGACGGCGAGACGAGACCCAGTACTTC. The chain combines TRBV5-1 with TRBJ2-5; perhaps D is TRBD1 or TRBD2 (5 bases each). Trimming shortened V by 4 bases and J by 5 bases, and 18 bases separated the two germline ends. Germline V gene data show CDR1 as SGHRS and CDR2 as YFSETQ. The CDR3 loop spans 15 amino acids.

The chain carries TRBV6-2 or TRBV6-3 and TRBJ1-1; possible D gene TRBD1, 5 bases. Between the trimmed V and J ends, which lost 7 bases and 2 bases, there was a span of 14 bases. Germline CDR1 and CDR2: MNHEY and SVGEGT. This CDR3 spans 14 amino acids. The CDR3 is CASKEGRANTEAFF. CDR3 sequence (DNA): TGTGCCAGCAAAGAGGGCAGGGCCAACACTGAAGCTTTCTTT.

This clonotype was seen ten or more times. The genes are TRBV15 and TRBJ2-7; 11 bases agree with TRBD1. V trimming: 4 bases; J trimming: 5 bases; junction bases outside the gene matches: 7. Per the germline V gene, CDR1 is LNHNV and CDR2 is YYDKDF (reference sequence). The CDR3 is made up of 15 amino acids. The CDR3 DNA sequence: TGTGCCACCAGCACCGGGACAGGGGGTTATAACGAGCAGTACTTC. Its translation: CATSTGTGGYNEQYF.

This clonotype was found many times. The chain links TRBV9 to TRBJ2-4; D unresolved. Germline CDR1 is SGDLS and CDR2 is YYNGEE. V lost 0 bases and J lost 3, with 10 bases in between. The CDR3 has 15 residues. The DNA of the CDR3 is TGTGCCAGCAGCGTAGTTGAGGTTGGCAAAAACATTCAGTACTTC. It specifies CASSVVEVGKNIQYF.

The chain carries TRBV12-3 or TRBV12-4 and TRBJ2-5; D not resolved. V lost 3 bases, J lost 1 base, and 9 bases lay in between. The CDR3 spans 14 residues. The CDR3 here is CASSFTMAQETQYF. Here the CDR3 DNA reads TGTGCCAGCAGTTTCACCATGGCCCAAGAGACCCAGTACTTC.

This rearrangement joins TRBV7-3 to TRBJ2-1; 11 positions match TRBD2. This CDR3 is 16 amino acids long. The V segment lost 5 bases and the J segment 4 bases; nucleotides outside the gene matches: 7. Germline assignment: CDR1 SGHTA and CDR2 FQGTGA. CDR3 protein: CASSPRLAGPYNEQFF. The CDR3 nucleotides are TGTGCCAGCAGCCCTAGACTAGCGGGGCCATACAATGAGCAGTTCTTC.

This clonotype was seen at least ten times. V is TRBV20-1 and J is TRBJ2-3, with D unclear. This CDR3 region has 14 residues. Looked up from germline, CDR1 is DFQATT and CDR2 is SNEGSKA (reference sequence). The V and J ends lost 3 bases and 0 bases respectively, with 10 bases between them. The CDR3 DNA reads TGCAGTGCTAGGGTCGGACCTAGCACAGATACGCAGTATTTT. This gives the protein CSARVGPSTDTQYF.

V is TRBV24-1 and J is TRBJ1-5; perhaps TRBD1 as D (5 bases). V lost 4 bases and J 1 base, leaving 13 bases between the germline ends. The CDR3 covers 16 residues. CDR1 and CDR2 from the germline V gene are KGHDR and SFDVKD. As DNA, the CDR3 is TGTGCCACCAGTGACTCCAGGGTCCCGAGCAATCAGCCCCAGCATTTT. It translates to CATSDSRVPSNQPQHF.

This clonotype has a count of ten or more. The gene calls are TRBV2 and TRBJ1-1; no firm D call. Trimming stripped 5 bases from V and 6 bases from J, with 7 bases between. The CDR3 loop spans 11 amino acids. Germline V gene sequence: CDR1 SNHLY, CDR2 FYNNEI. The CDR3 loop is CASSFNAEAFF. The CDR3 DNA follows: TGTGCCAGCAGTTTTAACGCTGAAGCTTTCTTT.

The chain joins TRBV27 to TRBJ2-2, with 9 bases that match TRBD2. The CDR3 consists of 18 residues. J gave up 7 bases and V 6 bases, and 18 bases lay outside the gene matches. Germline-derived CDR1 and CDR2 are MNHEY and SMNVEV (reference sequence). The CDR3: CASSYNARPSGEGGELFF. The CDR3 region has the DNA TGTGCCAGCAGCTATAATGCCCGGCCTAGCGGGGAGGGCGGGGAGCTGTTTTTT.

CDR3 nucleotides: TGCAGTGCTAGGGGGGACAGGGGATACGAGCAGTACTTC. This sequence encodes CSARGDRGYEQYF. The J gene is TRBJ2-7, the V gene TRBV20-1; TRBD1 aligns across 10 bases. This CDR3 is 13 amino acids long. Trimming took 3 bases from V and 4 from J; bases not matched to a gene: 3. From germline, CDR1 is DFQATT and CDR2 SNEGSKA (reference sequence).

This clonotype showed up many times. The V and J genes are TRBV12-3 or TRBV12-4 and TRBJ1-4; D ambiguous. The V end lost 1 base, the J end lost 4 bases, and 4 bases lay between the germline ends. The CDR3 consists of 13 residues. DNA of the CDR3: TGTGCCAGCAGTTTAGGAAATAATGAAAAACTGTTTTTT. It is translated as CASSLGNNEKLFF.

This sequence joins TRBV5-4 and TRBJ1-2; D ambiguous. Germline values: CDR1 SGHNT, CDR2 YYREEE (reference sequence). The CDR3 contains 12 residues. The ends were cut back, 4 bases at V and 8 bases at J, with 12 bases in the middle. DNA of the CDR3: TGTGCCAGCAGCCCGAATCAGATAGGCTACACCTTC. It is translated as CASSPNQIGYTF. Drawing the rest from reference TRBV5-4 and TRBJ1-2, the complete variable domain is ETGVTQSPTHLIKTRGQQVTLRCSSQSGHNTVSWYQQALGQGPQFIFQYYREEENGRGNFPPRFSGLQFPNYSSELNVNALELDDSALYLCASSPNQIGYTFGSGTRLTVV.

In its sample, this clonotype was seen a few times. This sequence joins TRBV12-3 or TRBV12-4 and TRBJ2-2; D is ambiguous. This CDR3 is 15 amino acids long. Trimming shortened V by 3 bases and J by 6 bases, and 14 bases separated the two germline ends. The CDR3 DNA reads as TGTGCCAGCAGTTTCGTGGCAGGCGTGGCCGGGGAGCTGTTTTTT. This encodes CASSFVAGVAGELFF.

Only a few counts were recorded for this clonotype. This chain links TRBV5-6 with TRBJ2-5, with D possibly matching TRBD2 (6 bases). Trimming shortened V by 4 bases and J by 1 base, and 17 bases separated the two germline ends. There are 16 residues in the CDR3. Per germline, CDR1 SGHDT and CDR2 YYEEEE. CDR3 sequence reads: CASSPTGGASQETQYF. CDR3 nucleotides: TGTGCCAGCAGCCCAACGGGCGGGGCGAGCCAAGAGACCCAGTACTTC.